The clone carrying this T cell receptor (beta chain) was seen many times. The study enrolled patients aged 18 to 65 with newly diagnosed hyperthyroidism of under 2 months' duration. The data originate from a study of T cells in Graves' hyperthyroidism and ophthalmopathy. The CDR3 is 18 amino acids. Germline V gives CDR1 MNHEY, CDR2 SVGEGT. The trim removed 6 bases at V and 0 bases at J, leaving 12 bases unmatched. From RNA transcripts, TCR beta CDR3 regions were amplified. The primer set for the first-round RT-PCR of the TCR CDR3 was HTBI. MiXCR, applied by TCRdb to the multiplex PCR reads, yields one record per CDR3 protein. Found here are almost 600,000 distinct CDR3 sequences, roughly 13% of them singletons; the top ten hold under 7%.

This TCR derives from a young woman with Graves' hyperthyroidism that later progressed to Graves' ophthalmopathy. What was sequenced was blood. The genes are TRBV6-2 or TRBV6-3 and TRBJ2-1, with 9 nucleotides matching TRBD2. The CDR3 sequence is CASSYTSGQSYSYNEQFF. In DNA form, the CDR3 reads TGTGCCAGCAGCTACACTAGCGGGCAGTCTTACTCCTACAATGAGCAGTTCTTC.